This is a list of T cell receptor beta chains from one sample in a study of beta chain features in type 1 diabetes. Produced via immunoSEQ multiplex PCR; TCRdb's table is partial and in-frame only. The sample lists approximately 150,000 clones, 9% occurring once. Input material: central memory CD4+ T cells from blood. These receptors all come from a man aged 30 to 39 with type 1 diabetes. The CDR3 runs from the conserved cysteine through the conserved F or W. The D gene is left open where the match is weak. Where a row states a size, it is once, few, many or the class of an expanded clone; other rows omit it.

size	length	V	J	D	DNA	CDR3
many	18	TRBV21-1	TRBJ2-5	.	TGTGCCAGCAGCGAATTTGCTTCCGCAGGAAGATCCCAAGAGACCCAGTACTTC	CASSEFASAGRSQETQYF
few	14	TRBV15	TRBJ2-7	.	TGTGCCACCAGCAGAGATAGGACAGCTGGCGAGCAGTACTTC	CATSRDRTAGEQYF
few	13	TRBV7-9	TRBJ2-2	.	TGTGCCAGCAGCTTCGACTCACCAGGGGAGCTGTTTTTT	CASSFDSPGELFF
few	16	TRBV4-3	TRBJ2-3	TRBD2	TGCGCCAGCAGCCAAGTGAGCGGGGGGGCGGCAGATACGCAGTATTTT	CASSQVSGGAADTQYF
.	13	TRBV18	TRBJ1-6	.	TGTGCCAGCTCACCAGAGGATAATTCACCCCTCCACTTT	CASSPEDNSPLHF
few	13	TRBV6-5	TRBJ2-7	.	TGTGCCAGCAGTAACGATGGACGGGGTCAGCAGTACTTC	CASSNDGRGQQYF
few	13	TRBV5-6	TRBJ1-1	.	TGTGCCAGCAGCGGCAGGGGTTCCACTGAAGCTTTCTTT	CASSGRGSTEAFF
once	16	TRBV7-3	TRBJ2-2	.	TGTGCCAGCAGCTTAACGGGGGGGCCAGGAACCGGGGAGCTGTTTTTT	CASSLTGGPGTGELFF
many	14	TRBV9	TRBJ2-3	.	TGTGCCAGCAGCCACAGGTCGTATACAGATACGCAGTATTTT	CASSHRSYTDTQYF
few	16	TRBV27	TRBJ1-1	TRBD1	TGTGCCAGCAGTTCCGACAGGGGTCCCATGAACACTGAAGCTTTCTTT	CASSSDRGPMNTEAFF
few	14	TRBV5-1	TRBJ2-3	TRBD2	TGCGCCAGTCAGCGGGGGGGCAGCACAGATACGCAGTATTTT	CASQRGGSTDTQYF
few	13	TRBV30	TRBJ2-2	.	TGTGCCGCCCGCCAGGGGAACACCGGGGAGCTGTTTTTT	CAARQGNTGELFF
many	13	TRBV5-4	TRBJ1-4	.	TGTGCCAGCAGCTTGAAGGCGGCGGAAAAACTGTTTTTT	CASSLKAAEKLFF
few	15	TRBV5-4	TRBJ1-1	.	TGTGCCAGCAGCTTGATCACAGGCTCGAACACTGAAGCTTTCTTT	CASSLITGSNTEAFF
.	15	TRBV27	TRBJ2-5	TRBD2	TGTGCCAGCAGTTTATACCTAGCGGGGATGGAGACCCAGTACTTC	CASSLYLAGMETQYF
.	13	TRBV5-1	TRBJ1-2	.	TGCGCCAGCAGCTTGGACGGTAACTATGGCTACACCTTC	CASSLDGNYGYTF
few	16	TRBV9	TRBJ2-5	TRBD2	TGTGCCAGCAGTGAAGAGGCAGCGGGGGGGCGCGAGACCCAGTACTTC	CASSEEAAGGRETQYF
few	16	TRBV10-3	TRBJ1-2	TRBD1	TGTGCCATCAGCGCCACAGGGGATTCAGCTAACTATGGCTACACCTTC	CAISATGDSANYGYTF
once	13	TRBV11-2	TRBJ2-7	.	TGTGCCAGCAGCTTAGTGCACAACTACGAGCAGTACTTC	CASSLVHNYEQYF
few	13	TRBV28	TRBJ1-5	.	TGTGCCAGCAGTTTATCAGGGAATCAGCCCCAGCATTTT	CASSLSGNQPQHF
.	14	TRBV21-1	TRBJ1-6	.	TGTGCCAGCAGCCCCAGGGCAAAGGATTCACCCCTCCACTTT	CASSPRAKDSPLHF
.	13	TRBV18	TRBJ1-2	.	TGTGCCAGCTCACCGGACCGGGACAAAGGCTACACCTTC	CASSPDRDKGYTF
few	12	TRBV5-1	TRBJ2-1	.	TGCGCCAGCAGCGACACTAGCAATGAGCAGTTCTTC	CASSDTSNEQFF
.	15	TRBV7-2	TRBJ2-7	.	TGTGCCAGCAGCTTAGCTGGCGGGGGCCCGTACGAGCAGTACTTC	CASSLAGGGPYEQYF
.	16	TRBV5-6	TRBJ1-1	.	TGTGCCAGCAGCTTGGGCCCTGGGAGGGCGAACACTGAAGCTTTCTTT	CASSLGPGRANTEAFF
once	17	TRBV7-9	TRBJ2-3	TRBD2	TGTGCCAGCAGCTTAGCAAGGGCTAGCGGGGAAACAGATACGCAGTATTTT	CASSLARASGETDTQYF
few	13	TRBV11-2	TRBJ1-1	.	TGTGCCAGCAGCAAGGGGATTGACACTGAAGCTTTCTTT	CASSKGIDTEAFF
few	17	TRBV4-1	TRBJ2-7	TRBD2	TGCGCCAGCAGCCAAGATACCAGCGGGGACCTCTCCTACGAGCAGTACTTC	CASSQDTSGDLSYEQYF
.	12	TRBV18	TRBJ1-1	.	TGTGCCAGCTCTGGAGCTATTGGGGAAGCTTTCTTT	CASSGAIGEAFF
.	13	TRBV9	TRBJ1-5	.	TGTGCCAGCAGCGTTGAACAGAATCAGCCCCAGCATTTT	CASSVEQNQPQHF
.	12	TRBV2	TRBJ1-2	.	TGTGCCGGTCGGTCTACAGGGATGGGCTACACCTTC	CAGRSTGMGYTF
.	14	TRBV5-1	TRBJ2-3	.	TGCGCCAGCAGCCCCGGGGAGAGCACAGATACGCAGTATTTT	CASSPGESTDTQYF
.	17	TRBV4-1	TRBJ2-5	TRBD2	TGCGCCAGCAGCCCCCGCTTTGTACTAGCGGGGAAAGAGACCCAGTACTTC	CASSPRFVLAGKETQYF
few	15	TRBV2	TRBJ2-3	.	TGTGCCAGCAGTGTTAGTAGCCGTAGGACAGATACGCAGTATTTT	CASSVSSRRTDTQYF
few	14	TRBV5-1	TRBJ2-5	.	TGCGCCAGCAGCCTACAGGGTTTAGGGGAGACCCAGTACTTC	CASSLQGLGETQYF
.	11	TRBV14	TRBJ2-2	.	TGTGCCAGCAGCCAAGACTCGGGGCTGTTTTTT	CASSQDSGLFF
few	18	TRBV28	TRBJ1-2	TRBD1	TGTGCCAGCAGGAACGACGACAGGGCCGCCCTTACTAACTATGGCTACACCTTC	CASRNDDRAALTNYGYTF
.	16	TRBV30	TRBJ2-3	TRBD2	TGTGCCTGGAGCCCCGGGACTAGCGGGGGCACAGATACGCAGTATTTT	CAWSPGTSGGTDTQYF
.	15	TRBV2	TRBJ2-1	TRBD1	TGTGCCAGCAGTGAAAGGGGGCTCTCCTACAATGAGCAGTTCTTC	CASSERGLSYNEQFF
.	14	TRBV7-9	TRBJ1-6	TRBD1	TGTGCCAGCAGTCTTCGACAGGGGCCCTCACCCCTCCACTTT	CASSLRQGPSPLHF
.	16	TRBV6-5	TRBJ2-3	TRBD2	TGTGCCAGCAGTTACTCCTCGCGGGGGAGCACAGATACGCAGTATTTT	CASSYSSRGSTDTQYF
.	12	TRBV29-1	TRBJ1-1	.	TGCAGCGTCGACAGTCAGAACACTGAAGCTTTCTTT	CSVDSQNTEAFF
.	14	TRBV7-2	TRBJ2-7	.	TGTGCCAGCAGCTTATCAGGGGCGGCCTACGAGCAGTACTTC	CASSLSGAAYEQYF
few	13	TRBV7-2	TRBJ1-1	.	TGTGCCAGCAGCTTAAACGGGAACACTGAAGCTTTCTTT	CASSLNGNTEAFF
few	15	TRBV5-1	TRBJ1-2	TRBD1	TGCGCCAGCAGCTTCGGGACAGGGGATAACTATGGCTACACCTTC	CASSFGTGDNYGYTF
few	15	TRBV2	TRBJ2-2	TRBD1	TGTGCCAGCACGAAGGGACAGGGGCTTACCGGGGAGCTGTTTTTT	CASTKGQGLTGELFF
.	15	TRBV6-5	TRBJ1-1	.	TGTGCCAGCAGTTATTCCCGGGAATCGAACACTGAAGCTTTCTTT	CASSYSRESNTEAFF
many	14	TRBV5-4	TRBJ2-5	TRBD2	TGTGCCAGCAGCACCGGGACTAGCGGGGAGACCCAGTACTTC	CASSTGTSGETQYF
few	13	TRBV18	TRBJ1-2	TRBD1	TGTGCCAGCTCACCTCGGACAGGGGAGGCTTCAACCTTC	CASSPRTGEASTF
many	15	TRBV27	TRBJ1-5	.	TGTGCCAGCAGTTTAAAATCCGGGTTGAATCAGCCCCAGCATTTT	CASSLKSGLNQPQHF
few	17	TRBV5-1	TRBJ2-6	.	TGCGCCAGCAGCCCATTAGGCGGGTCCTCTGGGGCCAACGTCCTGACTTTC	CASSPLGGSSGANVLTF
once	14	TRBV5-4	TRBJ1-2	.	TGTGCCAGCAGCCCGATGCCAGGGAACTATGGCTACACCTTC	CASSPMPGNYGYTF
.	13	TRBV9	TRBJ2-5	TRBD2	TGTGCCAGCAGCTCTAGCGGGCAAGAGACCCAGTACTTC	CASSSSGQETQYF
many	16	TRBV7-9	TRBJ2-1	TRBD2	TGTGCCAGCAGCTTGTCGCTAGCGGGGTCCTACAATGAGCAGTTCTTC	CASSLSLAGSYNEQFF
few	13	TRBV5-1	TRBJ2-3	.	TGCGCCAGCACTTTCTCGGCGGTGGATACGCAGTATTTT	CASTFSAVDTQYF
.	14	TRBV5-1	TRBJ1-1	TRBD1	TGCGCCAGCAGACTCCAGGGGGCGGGTACTGAAGCTTTCTTT	CASRLQGAGTEAFF
few	15	TRBV6-5	TRBJ1-4	.	TGTGCCAGCAGTCCGAGGCGGAGGGTGAATGAAAAACTGTTTTTT	CASSPRRRVNEKLFF
once	15	TRBV6-5	TRBJ2-5	.	TGTGCCAGCAGGGAAATTCCAGAGGGCCAAGAGACCCAGTACTTC	CASREIPEGQETQYF
.	17	TRBV28	TRBJ1-1	.	TGTGCCAGCAGTTCTATCGGATCAAACCTTGGGCACACTGAAGCTTTCTTT	CASSSIGSNLGHTEAFF